Each of the 19 T cell receptor beta chains below was sequenced from the same sample in a study of cytomegalovirus exposure and HLA in healthy donors. With 60 Vbeta and 13 Jbeta primers, the PCR was carried out. Generated by immunoSEQ multiplex PCR, the TCRdb table keeps only in-frame clones and is missing some. The profile shows 85,000 to 130,000 clones, about four fifths of them singletons. Sequencing was done on a sample of PBMCs. All receptors come from a female donor in good health and CMV-seropositive.

In DNA, the CDR3 is TGTGCCATCAGTGACGTCGGGCGGGGCAATTCCTACAATGAGCAGTTCTTC. Its translation is CAISDVGRGNSYNEQFF. The chain joins TRBV10-3 to TRBJ2-1; D is possibly TRBD2 (6 bases). The V gene's germline CDR1 is ENHRY and CDR2 SYGVKD. The V and J ends lost 3 bases and 1 base respectively, with 16 bases between them. The CDR3 consists of 17 residues.

The chain uses TRBV30 and TRBJ1-6, with D unresolved. The V end was cut by 0 bases, the J end by 5 bases, with 11 bases between. CDR3 size: 15 residues. Germline CDR1 and CDR2: GTSNPN and SVGIG (reference sequence). CDR3 in amino acids: CAWSVRRVDNSPLHF. The CDR3 DNA is TGTGCCTGGAGTGTACGCCGGGTAGATAATTCACCCCTCCACTTT. The whole variable domain, remainder taken from reference TRBV30 and TRBJ1-6, is SQTIHQWPATLVQPVGSPLSLECTVEGTSNPNLYWYRQAAGRGLQLLFYSVGIGQISSEVPQNLSASRPQDRQFILSSKKLLLSDSGFYLCAWSVRRVDNSPLHFGNGTRLTVT.

The chain employs TRBV18 and TRBJ1-5; 7 bases match TRBD1. From germline, CDR1 is KGHSH and CDR2 LQKENI. CDR3 length: 15 residues. Unmatched junction bases numbered 3, after V lost 1 base and J lost 3 bases. CDR3 protein: CASSPQGQPNQPQHF. For the CDR3, the DNA is TGTGCCAGCTCACCACAGGGACAGCCCAATCAGCCCCAGCATTTT. Using reference TRBV18 and TRBJ1-5 for the parts outside the CDR3, the full variable domain is NAGVMQNPRHLVRRRGQEARLRCSPMKGHSHVYWYRQLPEEGLKFMVYLQKENIIDESGMPKERFSAEFPKEGPSILRIQQVVRGDSAAYFCASSPQGQPNQPQHFGDGTRLSIL.

The chain has TRBV10-2 and TRBJ1-2; TRBD1 agrees at 9 bases. CDR1 WSHSY and CDR2 SAAADI come from the germline V gene. The CDR3 covers 14 residues. J was trimmed by 4 bases and V by 6 bases; bases with no gene match: 6. The CDR3 DNA reads TGCGCCAGCAGCCCACAGGGGGCTAGCTATGGCTACACCTTC. It specifies CASSPQGASYGYTF.

The chain employs TRBV4-3 and TRBJ1-1, with 10 bases matching TRBD1. Trimming at V came to 0 bases and at J to 3 bases, leaving 7 bases not matched to a gene. CDR1 and CDR2 (germline): LGHNA, YSLEER. CDR3 length: 17 residues. The CDR3 reads CASSQDRQGASDTEAFF. The CDR3 DNA reads TGCGCCAGCAGCCAAGATCGACAGGGGGCGTCGGACACTGAAGCTTTCTTT.

The CDR3 bases are TGTGCCAGCAGCGGAAGGGGCTCTGAGGGCTACACCTTC. It encodes CASSGRGSEGYTF. The chain is built from TRBV5-6 and TRBJ1-2; a weak D match, TRBD1 (5 bases). In germline, CDR1 is SGHDT, CDR2 YYEEEE. V was pared by 4 bases and J by 8 bases, with 15 bases between. The CDR3 consists of 13 residues.

This chain uses TRBV5-6 with TRBJ1-6, with TRBD1 as a possible D gene (6 bases). Germline V gives CDR1 SGHDT, CDR2 YYEEEE. The CDR3 spans 15 residues. The V gene lost 4 bases and the J gene lost 4 bases, with 12 bases spanning the gap. The CDR3 nucleotides are TGTGCCAGCAGCCCGGAAACAGGGTATAATTCACCCCTCCACTTT. Its translation is CASSPETGYNSPLHF. The variable domain in full, completed from reference TRBV5-6 and TRBJ1-6, reads DAGVTQSPTHLIKTRGQQVTLRCSPKSGHDTVSWYQQALGQGPQFIFQYYEEEERQRGNFPDRFSGHQFPNYSSELNVNALLLGDSALYLCASSPETGYNSPLHFGNGTRLTVT.

The CDR3 nucleotides are TGTGCCAGCAGCGTAGGGAGGAGGTACTCTGGGGCCAACGTCCTGACTTTC. It yields the protein CASSVGRRYSGANVLTF. The V call is TRBV9, the J call TRBJ2-6; D is perhaps TRBD2 (5 bases). Trimming shortened V by 0 bases and J by 0 bases, and 10 bases separated the two germline ends. Per germline, CDR1 SGDLS and CDR2 YYNGEE. The CDR3 spans 17 residues. Using reference TRBV9 and TRBJ2-6 for the parts outside the CDR3, the full variable domain is DSGVTQTPKHLITATGQRVTLRCSPRSGDLSVYWYQQSLDQGLQFLIQYYNGEERAKGNILERFSAQQFPDLHSELNLSSLELGDSALYFCASSVGRRYSGANVLTFGAGSRLTVL.

The chain links TRBV19 to TRBJ1-5; D call uncertain. CDR3 length equals 12 residues. Germline CDR1 reads LNHDA; CDR2 reads SQIVND (reference sequence). Trimming removed 6 bases at V and 3 bases at J, with 6 bases between. The CDR3 sequence is CASSLFNQPQHF. The CDR3 DNA reads TGTGCCAGTAGCCTTTTCAATCAGCCCCAGCATTTT.

The chain is built from TRBV4-1 and TRBJ2-7, with D possibly being TRBD2 (6 bases). V dropped 5 bases and J dropped 1 base, with 12 bases sitting between them. Germline V gives CDR1 MGHRA, CDR2 YSYEKL. This CDR3 comprises 14 residues. CDR3 in amino acids: CASSSTGGSYEQYF. CDR3 sequence (DNA): TGCGCCAGCAGCTCGACCGGGGGTTCCTACGAGCAGTACTTC.

The CDR3: CASSLVSGSNYGYTF. The CDR3 DNA follows: TGTGCCAGCAGCTTAGTATCCGGGTCCAACTATGGCTACACCTTC. This sequence joins TRBV7-2 and TRBJ1-2; D gene uncertain. The CDR3 is made up of 15 amino acids. Germline-derived CDR1 and CDR2 are SGHTA and FQGNSA. With 1 base removed from V and 2 bases from J, the gap between germline ends came to 11 bases. The full variable domain, completed using reference TRBV7-2 and TRBJ1-2, is GAGVSQSPSNKVTEKGKDVELRCDPISGHTALYWYRQSLGQGLEFLIYFQGNSAPDKSGLPSDRFSAERTGGSVSTLTIQRTQQEDSAVYLCASSLVSGSNYGYTFGSGTRLTVV.

CDR3: CASSQVTGASAEQYF. CDR3 DNA sequence: TGTGCCAGCAGCCAAGTTACAGGGGCCTCCGCCGAGCAGTACTTC. This chain joins TRBV14 and TRBJ2-7, with 7 bases aligning to TRBD1. Germline assignment: CDR1 SGHDN and CDR2 FVKESK. Trimming removed 1 base from V and 6 bases from J; junction bases left unmatched: 9. The length of the CDR3 is 15 residues. Looking up the rest from reference TRBV14 and TRBJ2-7 gives the full variable domain: EAGVTQFPSHSVIEKGQTVTLRCDPISGHDNLYWYRRVMGKEIKFLLHFVKESKQDESGMPNNRFLAERTGGTYSTLKVQPAELEDSGVYFCASSQVTGASAEQYFGPGTRLTVT.

The chain is built from TRBV25-1 and TRBJ1-2; 8 nucleotides agree with TRBD1. After removal of 2 bases from V and 6 bases from J, the junction contained 2 bases not matched to a gene. There are 13 residues in the CDR3. In germline, CDR1 is MGHDK, CDR2 SYGVNS. CDR3 in amino acids: CASSERQGHGYTF. CDR3 nucleotide sequence: TGTGCCAGCAGTGAACGACAGGGGCATGGCTACACCTTC.

The table lists this clone with a count of one. The chain couples TRBV5-5 to TRBJ2-1; weak D call: TRBD1 (5 bases). Trimming shortened V by 0 bases and J by 7 bases, and 23 bases separated the two germline ends. The CDR3 runs 18 residues. From germline, CDR1 is SGHKS and CDR2 YYEKEE (reference sequence). The CDR3 nucleotides are TGTGCCAGCAGCTTGGCGTTGGGCAGGGCCTCTCCCCCTAATGAGCAGTTCTTC. It encodes CASSLALGRASPPNEQFF.

This chain connects TRBV19 to TRBJ1-4, with 9 bases that match TRBD1. The CDR3 has 15 amino acids. CDR1 is LNHDA, CDR2 SQIVND, per germline (reference sequence). J lost 5 bases, V lost 6 bases, and 7 bases had no gene match. This chain's CDR3 is CASRDRGAGNEKLFF. As DNA, the CDR3 is TGTGCCAGTAGGGACAGGGGCGCGGGGAATGAAAAACTGTTTTTT.

CDR3 coding DNA: TGTGCCAGCTCGGCTAAGGAGGGGGCAGGGCATCAGCCCCAGCATTTT. Its protein is CASSAKEGAGHQPQHF. The rearrangement joins TRBV5-8 to TRBJ1-5; 7 positions match TRBD1. Germline CDR1 and CDR2: SGHTS and YDEGEE. This CDR3 is 16 amino acids long. The ends lost 7 bases at V and 5 bases at J; junction bases unmatched: 15. Filled out from reference TRBV5-8 and TRBJ1-5, the complete variable domain reads EAGVTQSPTHLIKTRGQQATLRCSPISGHTSVYWYQQALGLGLQFLLWYDEGEERNRGNFPPRFSGRQFPNYSSELNVNALELEDSALYLCASSAKEGAGHQPQHFGDGTRLSIL.

The chain carries TRBV7-2 and TRBJ2-5; TRBD1 aligns across 8 bases. The CDR3 loop spans 16 amino acids. Germline V lookup: CDR1 SGHTA, CDR2 FQGNSA. After removal of 5 bases from V and 2 bases from J, the junction contained 10 bases not matched to a gene. Here the CDR3 DNA reads TGTGCCAGCAGCCCCACCGGACAGGGCCGTCAAGAGACCCAGTACTTC. As protein: CASSPTGQGRQETQYF. The entire variable domain, with the rest obtained from reference TRBV7-2 and TRBJ2-5, is as follows: GAGVSQSPSNKVTEKGKDVELRCDPISGHTALYWYRQSLGQGLEFLIYFQGNSAPDKSGLPSDRFSAERTGGSVSTLTIQRTQQEDSAVYLCASSPTGQGRQETQYFGPGTRLLVL.

This clone was detected only a few times. This rearrangement joins TRBV7-7 to TRBJ2-1, with 11 bases that match TRBD2. Germline CDR1 SSHAT, CDR2 FNYEAQ (reference sequence). The CDR3 sequence is 14 residues long. Trimming at V came to 5 bases and at J to 9 bases, leaving 6 bases not matched to a gene. CDR3 sequence: CASSSTSGGGEQFF. The CDR3 nucleotides read TGTGCCAGCAGCAGTACTAGCGGGGGAGGTGAGCAGTTCTTC.

The gene calls are TRBV15 and TRBJ2-1; tentatively, D is TRBD2 (7 bases). With 3 bases removed from V and 4 bases from J, the gap between germline ends came to 16 bases. The germline V gene encodes CDR1 LNHNV and CDR2 YYDKDF (reference sequence). The length of the CDR3 is 16 residues. In DNA form, the CDR3 reads TGTGCCACCAGCAGGAGGGGCGGGGGCAAGTACAATGAGCAGTTCTTC. Its protein is CATSRRGGGKYNEQFF.